This entry lists 18 T cell receptor beta chains sequenced from one sample in a study of blood T cell repertoires in COVID-19. Here immunoSEQ multiplex PCR was the method, and the copy in TCRdb shows in-frame clones only, minus some. The sample shows 29,000 or so clones, about 88% of them seen only once. What was sequenced was peripheral blood. The origin of the receptors is a human donor in a cohort sampled during active COVID-19. The donor label of this sample is uncertain.

This clone was observed a few times. The rearrangement links TRBV5-1 to TRBJ2-7; 7 bases line up with TRBD1. The CDR3 has 13 amino acids. The J segment lost 3 bases and the V segment lost 4 bases, leaving 4 bases of the junction unmatched. Germline V gene data show CDR1 as SGHRS and CDR2 as YFSETQ. DNA for the CDR3: TGCGCCAGCAGCCTGGACAGGATCTACGAGCAGTACTTC. It yields the protein CASSLDRIYEQYF.

This chain connects TRBV11-3 to TRBJ2-2, with D possibly being TRBD2 (6 bases). The germline CDR1 and CDR2 sequences are SGHNT and YENEEA. V shed 3 bases and J shed 1 base, with 12 bases lying between them. The CDR3 has 16 residues. DNA for the CDR3: TGTGCCAGCAGCTTTGACAGCGGGTGGAACACCGGGGAGCTGTTTTTT. It translates to CASSFDSGWNTGELFF.

Only a few counts were recorded for this clone. This chain joins TRBV11-2 and TRBJ2-7, with TRBD2 matching over 9 bases. The junction had 6 bases not matched to a gene; V was cut back by 1 base and J by 2 bases. The CDR3 runs to 16 residues. The germline CDR1 and CDR2 sequences are SGHAT and FQNNGV. This CDR3 is CASSLGRLAVTYEQYF. CDR3 bases: TGTGCCAGCAGCTTAGGCAGACTAGCGGTCACCTACGAGCAGTACTTC.

The chain carries TRBV7-3 and TRBJ2-5; TRBD2 matches 7 bases. CDR1 SGHTA and CDR2 FQGTGA come from the germline V gene. The J segment lost 5 bases and the V segment lost 5 bases, leaving 5 bases of the junction unmatched. The CDR3 is 13 residues long. The CDR3 DNA reads as TGTGCCAGCAGCCGCGGGAGTTCGGAGACCCAGTACTTC. Translation: CASSRGSSETQYF.

The CDR3 DNA sequence: TGCGCCAGCAGCGCTACTAGCGGGTTTAACACCGGGGAGCTGTTTTTT. This encodes CASSATSGFNTGELFF. The chain is built from TRBV5-1 and TRBJ2-2; TRBD2 matches 9 bases. CDR3 length equals 16 residues. Germline trimming cut 4 bases from V and 2 bases from J; bases unmatched to any gene: 6. Per germline, CDR1 SGHRS and CDR2 YFSETQ.

The V and J genes are TRBV9 and TRBJ2-3; D might be TRBD2 (5 bases). The germline CDR1 and CDR2 sequences are SGDLS and YYNGEE. The V gene lost 3 bases and the J gene lost 0 bases, with 14 bases spanning the gap. CDR3 length equals 16 residues. CDR3 in amino acids: CASSARLTYSTDTQYF. As DNA, the CDR3 is TGTGCCAGCAGCGCAAGACTAACCTATAGCACAGATACGCAGTATTTT.

By sample share, this clone is medium-sized. The chain carries TRBV11-2 and TRBJ2-7, with 9 bases fitting TRBD2. Unmatched junction bases numbered 17, after V lost 4 bases and J lost 4 bases. The germline V gene has CDR1 SGHAT and CDR2 FQNNGV. This CDR3 spans 18 amino acids. The CDR3 sequence: CASSSLEGLAGSRYEQYF. CDR3 DNA sequence: TGTGCCAGCAGCTCCTTAGAGGGACTAGCCGGGAGTAGATACGAGCAGTACTTC.

The chain carries TRBV30 and TRBJ1-6, with 7 positions matching TRBD1. Trimming removed 2 bases from V and 17 bases from J; junction bases left unmatched: 6. Germline CDR1 GTSNPN, CDR2 SVGIG (reference sequence). The CDR3 runs to 11 residues. CDR3 DNA: TGTGCCTGGAGTAAGACAGGGCTTTTCCACTTT. Its translation: CAWSKTGLFHF.

The V and J genes are TRBV7-8 and TRBJ2-7, with D possibly matching TRBD1 (5 bases). CDR1 and CDR2 from the germline V gene are SGHVS and FQNEAQ. The ends were cut back, 1 base at V and 2 bases at J, with 12 bases in the middle. This CDR3 comprises 15 residues. DNA for the CDR3: TGTGCCAGCAGCTTAGGGGTGGACAAACCCTACGAGCAGTACTTC. Translating it yields CASSLGVDKPYEQYF. The full variable domain, completed using reference TRBV7-8 and TRBJ2-7, is GAGVSQSPRYKVAKRGQDVALRCDPISGHVSLFWYQQALGQGPEFLTYFQNEAQLDKSGLPSDRFFAERPEGSVSTLKIQRTQQEDSAVYLCASSLGVDKPYEQYFGPGTRLTVT.

The J gene is TRBJ2-2, the V gene TRBV18, with TRBD1 matching over 9 bases. Germline V gene data show CDR1 as KGHSH and CDR2 as LQKENI. Trimming cost V 0 bases and J 0 bases; bases outside gene matches: 2. CDR3 length equals 17 residues. The CDR3 region has the DNA TGTGCCAGCTCACCACCGGGGACAGGGTCGAACACCGGGGAGCTGTTTTTT. Protein sequence: CASSPPGTGSNTGELFF.

The chain carries TRBV11-3 and TRBJ1-2, with D unresolved. Between the trimmed V and J ends, which lost 5 bases and 4 bases, there was a span of 8 bases. This CDR3 contains 12 residues. From germline, CDR1 is SGHNT and CDR2 YENEEA. CDR3: CASSTGVYGYTF. CDR3 nucleotides: TGTGCCAGCAGCACGGGAGTCTATGGCTACACCTTC. The full variable domain, in which reference TRBV11-3 and TRBJ1-2 provide the parts outside the CDR3, is EAGVVQSPRYKIIEKKQPVAFWCNPISGHNTLYWYLQNLGQGPELLIRYENEEAVDDSQLPKDRFSAERLKGVDSTLKIQPAELGDSAVYLCASSTGVYGYTFGSGTRLTVV.

The rearrangement links TRBV27 to TRBJ1-5; D is uncertain. Trimming pared 6 bases from V and 3 bases from J, leaving 12 bases between. The CDR3 is made up of 14 amino acids. CDR1 is MNHEY, CDR2 SMNVEV, per germline (reference sequence). The CDR3 DNA is TGTGCCAGCAGACCTGACAAATACAATCAGCCCCAGCATTTT. Its translation is CASRPDKYNQPQHF.

The rearrangement uses TRBV7-9 and TRBJ2-7; possibly TRBD2 for D (5 bases). The CDR3 covers 12 residues. Germline V CDR1 and CDR2: SEHNR, FQNEAQ (reference sequence). V was shortened by 5 bases and J by 9 bases, with 14 bases between the two germline ends. CDR3 amino acids: CASSLEYAGQYF. The CDR3 bases are TGTGCCAGCAGCCTAGAGTATGCGGGGCAGTACTTC.

V is TRBV7-9 and J is TRBJ2-1, with TRBD2 identical over 13 bases. V dropped 5 bases and J dropped 7; count of bases not matched to a gene: 5. Germline assignment: CDR1 SEHNR and CDR2 FQNEAQ (reference sequence). CDR3 length equals 15 residues. CDR3 loop: CASSTTSGRANEQFF. CDR3 in DNA: TGTGCCAGCAGCACTACTAGCGGGAGGGCAAATGAGCAGTTCTTC.

V and J are TRBV4-1 and TRBJ1-6; perhaps TRBD1 as D (6 bases). The germline V gene has CDR1 MGHRA and CDR2 YSYEKL. The V gene lost 4 bases and the J gene lost 5 bases, with 12 bases spanning the gap. The CDR3 runs to 15 residues. Here the CDR3 DNA reads TGCGCCAGCAGCCTGGACAGAAACAATAATTCACCCCTCCACTTT. The encoded protein is CASSLDRNNNSPLHF.

This clone is a singleton in its sample. This chain joins TRBV6-6 and TRBJ2-7; D is undetermined. Trimming cost V 6 bases and J 0 bases, with 12 bases left between them. Germline V CDR1 and CDR2: MNHNY, SVGAGI (reference sequence). There are 14 residues in the CDR3. The CDR3 here is CASRPTESSYEQYF. CDR3 nucleotides: TGTGCCAGCAGACCGACTGAAAGCTCCTACGAGCAGTACTTC.

The J gene is TRBJ2-4, the V gene TRBV19; the D gene is possibly TRBD2 (5 bases). This CDR3 is built from 16 residues. Germline V CDR1 and CDR2: LNHDA, SQIVND (reference sequence). The V end was cut by 1 base, the J end by 0 bases, with 10 bases between. The CDR3 nucleotides are TGTGCCAGTAGTATAGGAGTCGGACTAGCCAAAAACATTCAGTACTTC. Amino acids: CASSIGVGLAKNIQYF.

The CDR3 nucleotides read TGCGCCAGCAGCCCTGACAGGGGCGATCAGCCCCAGCATTTT. It translates to CASSPDRGDQPQHF. This sequence joins TRBV5-1 and TRBJ1-5, with 8 nucleotides matching TRBD1. This CDR3 region has 14 residues. CDR1 is SGHRS and CDR2 is YFSETQ in the germline V gene. Unmatched junction bases numbered 5, after V lost 4 bases and J lost 5 bases. The full variable domain, with the rest looked up from reference TRBV5-1 and TRBJ1-5, is KAGVTQTPRYLIKTRGQQVTLSCSPISGHRSVSWYQQTPGQGLQFLFEYFSETQRNKGNFPGRFSGRQFSNSRSEMNVSTLELGDSALYLCASSPDRGDQPQHFGDGTRLSIL.